The next 29 T cell receptor beta chains were all read from a single sample in a study of cytomegalovirus exposure and HLA in healthy donors. The PCR used 60 Vbeta and 13 Jbeta primers. Method: immunoSEQ multiplex PCR; TCRdb's copy keeps in-frame clones and lacks some. Of fewer than 90,000 clones listed, around 80% are singletons. The sequencing input was PBMCs. The receptors derive from a male donor in good health and CMV-seropositive.

Turning to this clone: Distinct nucleotide sequences in the sample also encode this CDR3. The chain links TRBV7-9 to TRBJ2-1, with 13 bases identical to TRBD2. Trimming at V came to 4 bases and at J to 6 bases, leaving 3 bases not matched to a gene. The CDR3 length is 15 residues. Germline CDR1 is SEHNR and CDR2 is FQNEAQ (reference sequence). The CDR3 DNA is TGTGCCAGCAGCTCCGGGACTAGCGGGATCAATGAGCAGTTCTTC. Amino acid sequence: CASSSGTSGINEQFF.

J is TRBJ1-3 and V is TRBV5-1; 7 positions agree with TRBD1. The CDR3 loop spans 16 amino acids. The V gene end was trimmed by 3 bases and the J gene end by 1 base; junction bases not matched to a gene: 7. The germline V gene encodes CDR1 SGHRS and CDR2 YFSETQ. CDR3 sequence (DNA): TGCGCCAGCAGCTCACAGGGGTTGAAGTCTGGAAACACCATATATTTT. Translated: CASSSQGLKSGNTIYF.

The chain combines TRBV5-1 with TRBJ2-3; 7 nucleotides line up with TRBD1. The V and J ends lost 3 bases and 0 bases, in that order; junction bases with no gene match: 1. This CDR3 is 14 amino acids long. Per germline, CDR1 SGHRS and CDR2 YFSETQ. CDR3 region: CASSSGQSTDTQYF. The CDR3 DNA sequence: TGCGCCAGCAGCTCGGGACAGAGCACAGATACGCAGTATTTT.

The chain carries TRBV5-1 and TRBJ2-3, with D maybe TRBD2 (6 bases). CDR3 size: 16 residues. In germline, CDR1 is SGHRS, CDR2 YFSETQ. V dropped 0 bases and J dropped 5 bases, with 16 bases sitting between them. For the CDR3, the DNA is TGCGCCAGCAGCTTGGGGTCTACCCGGAGGGTAGATACGCAGTATTTT. This sequence encodes CASSLGSTRRVDTQYF.

This chain uses TRBV25-1 with TRBJ1-2, with TRBD1 matching over 11 bases. CDR1 and CDR2 from the germline V gene are MGHDK and SYGVNS. This CDR3 contains 15 residues. With V trimmed by 3 bases and J by 2 bases, 2 bases remained unmatched. CDR3 protein: CASSEGQGVNYGYTF. CDR3 nucleotide sequence: TGTGCCAGCAGTGAGGGACAGGGGGTAAACTATGGCTACACCTTC.

V gene TRBV4-1 combines with J gene TRBJ2-7, with 8 bases aligning to TRBD2. CDR1 is MGHRA and CDR2 is YSYEKL in the germline V gene. This CDR3 is built from 15 residues. J gave up 2 bases and V 5 bases, and 8 bases lay outside the gene matches. CDR3 in DNA: TGCGCCAGCAGCGGAGGACTAGCCGAGGCCTACGAGCAGTACTTC. Its translation: CASSGGLAEAYEQYF.

This clone showed up just a few times. The CDR3 here is CAWSLQGNTIYF. CDR3 in DNA: TGTGCCTGGAGTCTACAGGGGAACACCATATATTTT. The rearrangement joins TRBV30 to TRBJ1-3; 7 nucleotides align to TRBD1. The length of the CDR3 is 12 residues. Germline V gives CDR1 GTSNPN, CDR2 SVGIG (reference sequence). The V and J ends lost 2 bases and 7 bases, in that order; junction bases with no gene match: 2.

On this clone: One end of the junction fails to match germline, which may point to a read error. Other nucleotide sequences in the sample specify the same CDR3. This chain connects TRBV4-1 to TRBJ2-2; a possible D gene is TRBD2 (5 bases). This CDR3 comprises 17 residues. Germline CDR1 is MGHRA and CDR2 is YSYEKL. CDR3 bases: TGCGCCAGCAGTCAAGATCGACTACCAGGGAACACCGGGGAGCTGTTTTTT. This gives the protein CASSQDRLPGNTGELFF.

The V call is TRBV5-1, the J call TRBJ2-5; D is perhaps TRBD2 (5 bases). Gene TRBJ2-7 matches the end of the DNA better, so the J call may be wrong. The germline CDR1 and CDR2 sequences are SGHRS and YFSETQ. The CDR3 covers 14 residues. As DNA, the CDR3 is TGCGCCAGCAGCTTGGGACGGGACTCCTACGAGCAGTACTTC. Its translation: CASSLGRDSYEQYF.

This clone was seen more than once but under ten times. The chain links TRBV27 to TRBJ2-7; possibly TRBD1 for D (5 bases). This CDR3 region has 13 residues. Germline lookup yields CDR1 MNHEY and CDR2 SMNVEV (reference sequence). Between the trimmed V and J ends, which lost 8 bases and 3 bases, there was a span of 14 bases. In DNA form, the CDR3 reads TGTGCCAGCGCCTGGACATTTAACTACGAGCAGTACTTC. The encoded protein is CASAWTFNYEQYF.

V usage is TRBV9 and J usage is TRBJ1-5; 8 bases line up with TRBD1. The CDR3 has 14 amino acids. The ends lost 4 bases at V and 7 bases at J; junction bases unmatched: 7. Germline-derived CDR1 and CDR2 are SGDLS and YYNGEE. In DNA form, the CDR3 reads TGTGCCAGCAGCAAGACAGGGGAGGGGCAGCCCCAGCATTTT. Its protein product is CASSKTGEGQPQHF.

V usage is TRBV19 and J usage is TRBJ1-1, with a tentative D call TRBD1 (5 bases). Germline CDR1 reads LNHDA; CDR2 reads SQIVND (reference sequence). V gave up 5 bases and J gave up 6 bases, with 13 bases separating them. The CDR3 extends over 13 amino acids. The CDR3, as DNA: TGTGCCAGTAGTCACACAGGAACCCCTGAAGCTTTCTTT. Its protein product is CASSHTGTPEAFF.

A few counts support this clone. This sequence joins TRBV7-9 and TRBJ2-7, with 7 bases identical to TRBD1. In germline, CDR1 is SEHNR, CDR2 FQNEAQ (reference sequence). The CDR3 sequence is 14 residues long. V shed 10 bases and J 2 bases; nucleotides not matched to a gene: 11. In DNA, the CDR3 is TGTGCCACCGGTGTGGCAGGGGGAACCTACGAGCAGTACTTC. It codes for CATGVAGGTYEQYF.

The chain joins TRBV23-1 to TRBJ2-3, with 12 bases matching TRBD2. TRBV23-1 is flagged as an ORF with uncertain function. The CDR3 extends over 20 amino acids. V dropped 1 base and J dropped 3; count of bases not matched to a gene: 14. DNA of the CDR3: TGCGCCAGCAGTCAATTGGGACCCTTTTGCGGACTAGCGGGGACAGATACGCAGTATTTT. Translating gives CASSQLGPFCGLAGTDTQYF.

The chain links TRBV7-3 to TRBJ2-5; 8 bases map to TRBD1. Germline-derived CDR1 and CDR2 are SGHTA and FQGTGA. This CDR3 is built from 14 residues. The trim removed 6 bases at V and 0 bases at J, leaving 3 bases unmatched. The CDR3 DNA is TGTGCCAGCAGGAAACAGGGGGACCAAGAGACCCAGTACTTC. Translated: CASRKQGDQETQYF. Full variable domain (rest looked up from reference TRBV7-3 and TRBJ2-5): GAGVSQTPSNKVTEKGKYVELRCDPISGHTALYWYRQSLGQGPEFLIYFQGTGAADDSGLPNDRFFAVRPEGSVSTLKIQRTERGDSAVYLCASRKQGDQETQYFGPGTRLLVL.

V is TRBV28 and J is TRBJ2-1; a weak D match, TRBD1 (5 bases). Germline V gene lookup returns CDR1 MDHEN and CDR2 SYDVKM. The CDR3 covers 12 residues. Trimming removed 6 bases at V and 9 bases at J, with 12 bases between. CDR3 DNA: TGTGCCAGCAGCCTCAGGGTCACTGAGCAGTTCTTC. This sequence encodes CASSLRVTEQFF.

The gene calls are TRBV6-1 and TRBJ2-2, with 10 positions matching TRBD2. V was pared by 7 bases and J by 4 bases, with 3 bases of the junction left unmatched. The V gene's germline CDR1 is MNHNS and CDR2 SASEGT. The CDR3 spans 14 residues. The CDR3 here is CASITSGTTGELFF. DNA for the CDR3: TGTGCCAGCATTACTAGCGGGACCACCGGGGAGCTGTTTTTT.

The rearrangement links TRBV5-1 to TRBJ2-1; D might be TRBD2 (6 bases). The V end lost 3 bases, the J end lost 8 bases, and 9 bases lay between the germline ends. The CDR3 totals 12 residues. CDR1 is SGHRS and CDR2 is YFSETQ in the germline V gene. CDR3 nucleotides: TGCGCCAGCAGCTGGAGGGGCTATGAGCAGTTCTTC. Amino acid sequence: CASSWRGYEQFF.

This clone has a single count. This chain joins TRBV23-1 and TRBJ2-7; 7 bases line up with TRBD2. TRBV23-1 falls under the ORF class, with uncertain function. The CDR3 length is 16 residues. The trim removed 2 bases at V and 6 bases at J, leaving 13 bases unmatched. CDR3 DNA sequence: TGCGCCAGCAGTCAACGGATAAGGACGGGCGGGGGCGAGCAGTACTTC. Amino acid sequence: CASSQRIRTGGGEQYF.

The chain employs TRBV6-1 and TRBJ2-2; 11 bases map to TRBD1. V dropped 6 bases and J dropped 12; count of bases not matched to a gene: 9. This CDR3 spans 14 amino acids. In germline, CDR1 is MNHNS, CDR2 SASEGT. The CDR3: CASSQGTGGMKLFF. The CDR3 nucleotides read TGTGCCAGCAGCCAGGGGACAGGGGGTATGAAGCTGTTTTTT.

This rearrangement joins TRBV7-2 to TRBJ1-6, with D unresolved. Germline V CDR1 and CDR2: SGHTA, FQGNSA. This CDR3 comprises 13 residues. Trimming pared 2 bases from V and 8 bases from J, leaving 7 bases between. As DNA, the CDR3 is TGTGCCAGCAGCTTATACCGGGATTCACCCCTCCACTTT. As protein: CASSLYRDSPLHF.

The V call is TRBV9, the J call TRBJ2-1; 8 bases match TRBD2. V lost 3 bases to trimming and J lost 2 bases; unmatched junction nucleotides: 1. The CDR3 covers 14 residues. From germline, CDR1 is SGDLS and CDR2 YYNGEE. For the CDR3, the DNA is TGTGCCAGCAGCGCACTAGCGGCCTACAATGAGCAGTTCTTC. It translates to CASSALAAYNEQFF. The full variable domain, with the rest looked up from reference TRBV9 and TRBJ2-1, is DSGVTQTPKHLITATGQRVTLRCSPRSGDLSVYWYQQSLDQGLQFLIQYYNGEERAKGNILERFSAQQFPDLHSELNLSSLELGDSALYFCASSALAAYNEQFFGPGTRLTVL.

V is TRBV11-2 and J is TRBJ2-7; possible D gene TRBD1, 6 bases. The CDR3 is made up of 14 amino acids. Germline V gene sequence: CDR1 SGHAT, CDR2 FQNNGV. Trimming shortened V by 5 bases and J by 3 bases, and 14 bases separated the two germline ends. CDR3 amino acids: CASSTIPGVYEQYF. The CDR3 DNA reads TGTGCCAGCAGCACGATCCCAGGGGTCTACGAGCAGTACTTC. The variable domain in full, with the rest retrieved from reference TRBV11-2 and TRBJ2-7, is EAGVAQSPRYKIIEKRQSVAFWCNPISGHATLYWYQQILGQGPKLLIQFQNNGVVDDSQLPKDRFSAERLKGVDSTLKIQPAKLEDSAVYLCASSTIPGVYEQYFGPGTRLTVT.

The gene calls are TRBV30 and TRBJ1-2; D remains ambiguous. The CDR3 is 14 residues long. CDR1 and CDR2 from the germline V gene are GTSNPN and SVGIG (reference sequence). The germline V and J ends were trimmed by 3 bases and 8 bases, with 19 bases remaining between them. The CDR3 region is CAWRPGLQSAGYTF. In DNA form, the CDR3 reads TGTGCCTGGAGACCAGGATTGCAGTCCGCGGGCTACACCTTC. Drawing the rest from reference TRBV30 and TRBJ1-2, the complete variable domain is SQTIHQWPATLVQPVGSPLSLECTVEGTSNPNLYWYRQAAGRGLQLLFYSVGIGQISSEVPQNLSASRPQDRQFILSSKKLLLSDSGFYLCAWRPGLQSAGYTFGSGTRLTVV.

CDR3 loop: CASSLAGDISYEQYF. CDR3 DNA sequence: TGCGCCAGCAGCTTGGCCGGGGATATCTCCTACGAGCAGTACTTC. This chain uses TRBV5-1 with TRBJ2-7; D is possibly TRBD2 (5 bases). Per the germline V gene, CDR1 is SGHRS and CDR2 is YFSETQ. There are 15 residues in the CDR3. V was trimmed by 0 bases and J by 0 bases, leaving 10 bases between them.

The CDR3 region has the DNA TGTGCCAGCAGCGTAGGACGGGACTATGGCTACACCTTC. Its protein product is CASSVGRDYGYTF. The chain employs TRBV9 and TRBJ1-2; no reliable D call. Germline V lookup: CDR1 SGDLS, CDR2 YYNGEE. V lost 0 bases, J lost 3 bases, and 6 bases lay in between. The CDR3 is 13 residues long.

This chain joins TRBV19 and TRBJ2-7, with D possibly matching TRBD2 (6 bases). V dropped 3 bases and J dropped 9 bases, with 21 bases sitting between them. This CDR3 region has 15 residues. Germline assignment: CDR1 LNHDA and CDR2 SQIVND (reference sequence). The CDR3 DNA follows: TGTGCCAGTAGTATCTCCGGGACGGTGACTAGTGGGCAGTACTTC. Protein: CASSISGTVTSGQYF.

J is TRBJ1-3 and V is TRBV5-4; D uncertain. Germline lookup yields CDR1 SGHNT and CDR2 YYREEE (reference sequence). The CDR3 is 14 amino acids. Trimming took off 3 bases at V and 10 bases at J, with 17 bases between the two ends. The CDR3 DNA reads TGTGCCAGCAGCTCTGGAGACACCGGGAAAACCATATATTTT. It codes for CASSSGDTGKTIYF.

This clone appeared a few times. The rearrangement joins TRBV5-6 to TRBJ2-7; D gene ambiguous. Trimming removed 4 bases from V and 1 base from J, with 3 bases in between. From germline, CDR1 is SGHDT and CDR2 YYEEEE. The length of the CDR3 is 11 residues. The CDR3 bases are TGTGCCAGCAGCACTTCCTACGAGCAGTACTTC. This codes for CASSTSYEQYF.